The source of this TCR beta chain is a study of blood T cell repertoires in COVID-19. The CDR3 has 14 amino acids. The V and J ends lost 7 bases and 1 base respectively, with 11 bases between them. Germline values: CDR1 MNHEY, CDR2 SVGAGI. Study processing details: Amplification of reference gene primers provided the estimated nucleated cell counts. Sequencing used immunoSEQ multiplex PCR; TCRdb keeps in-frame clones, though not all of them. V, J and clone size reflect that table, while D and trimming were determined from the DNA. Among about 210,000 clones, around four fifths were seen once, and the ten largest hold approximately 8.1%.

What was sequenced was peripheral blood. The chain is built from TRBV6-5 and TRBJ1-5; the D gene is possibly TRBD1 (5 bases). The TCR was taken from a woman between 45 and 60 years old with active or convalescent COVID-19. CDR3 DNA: TGTGCCAGCATATCTGGGGCGAGCAATCAGCCCCAGCATTTT. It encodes CASISGASNQPQHF.